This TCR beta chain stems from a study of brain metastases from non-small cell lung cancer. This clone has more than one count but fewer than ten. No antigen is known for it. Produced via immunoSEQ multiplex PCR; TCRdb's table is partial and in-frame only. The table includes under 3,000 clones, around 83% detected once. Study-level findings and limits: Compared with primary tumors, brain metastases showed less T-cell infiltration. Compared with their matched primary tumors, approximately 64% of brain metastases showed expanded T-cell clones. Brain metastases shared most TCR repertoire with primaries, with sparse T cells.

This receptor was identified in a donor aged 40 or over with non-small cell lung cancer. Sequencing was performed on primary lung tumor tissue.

The CDR3 reads CASSLTPDQPQHF. CDR3 in DNA: TGTGCCAGCAGCTTAACTCCCGATCAGCCCCAGCATTTT. This chain connects TRBV7-3 to TRBJ1-5; D is uncertain. Germline CDR1 reads SGHTA; CDR2 reads FQGTGA. The CDR3 covers 13 residues. The V end was cut by 0 bases, the J end by 5 bases, with 5 bases between. Using reference TRBV7-3 and TRBJ1-5 for the parts outside the CDR3, the full variable domain is GAGVSQTPSNKVTEKGKYVELRCDPISGHTALYWYRQSLGQGPEFLIYFQGTGAADDSGLPNDRFFAVRPEGSVSTLKIQRTERGDSAVYLCASSLTPDQPQHFGDGTRLSIL.